Listed here is a single T cell receptor (beta chain). Its antigen is as yet unknown. Normal lung was taken at the farthest possible site, at least 3 cm from tumour. DNA was extracted from unsorted cell suspensions stored frozen. This record comes from a study of immune cell composition in non-small cell lung cancer. The V end lost 10 bases, the J end lost 2 bases, and 12 bases lay between the germline ends. The CDR3 is 13 residues long. In germline, CDR1 is ENHRY, CDR2 SYGVKD. Whole-study findings and limits: Smoking pack-years did not significantly correlate with tumour TCR-beta clonality. Squamous carcinomas (about 75%) more often had tumour-associated clones >0.5% than adenocarcinomas (33%).

Here immunoSEQ multiplex PCR was the method, and the copy in TCRdb shows in-frame clones only, minus some. The sample holds 7,500 to 9,000 clones, about 68% seen once. The sample consisted of non-adjacent lung tissue. The clonotype was recovered from a human donor with non-small cell lung cancer. The genes are TRBV10-3 and TRBJ1-5; D is unresolved. The CDR3 bases are TGTGCCACTCGGGCGGAGGGCAATCAGCCCCAGCATTTT. Amino acid sequence: CATRAEGNQPQHF.